This T cell receptor beta chain was found in a study of blood T cell repertoires in COVID-19. Study-wide context: COVID-19 samples from acute and convalescent phases originated in the United States, Italy and Spain. PBMCs, B-cell-depleted T cells, or T cells were the source of the cDNA or gDNA that made up the material.

Per the study methods: It was from reference gene primer amplification that nucleated cell counts were estimated. The data were produced by immunoSEQ multiplex PCR, yet TCRdb's version contains in-frame clones alone and is incomplete. V and J calls and clone size come straight from that table; D and trimming were deduced from the DNA. The data contain hundreds of thousands of clones, around 84% of them seen just once; the ten biggest clones take up 3.6%. V dropped 4 bases and J dropped 6 bases, with 14 bases sitting between them. Germline loops: CDR1 MNHEY, CDR2 SVGAGI. The CDR3 totals 14 residues. V is TRBV6-5 and J is TRBJ2-3, with D tentatively TRBD2 (5 bases). This clonotype was obtained from a young woman with acute or convalescent COVID-19. Material for sequencing was peripheral blood. DNA of the CDR3: TGTGCCAGCAGTTTGAGGGCGAGCAGGGATACGCAGTATTTT. Protein product: CASSLRASRDTQYF.